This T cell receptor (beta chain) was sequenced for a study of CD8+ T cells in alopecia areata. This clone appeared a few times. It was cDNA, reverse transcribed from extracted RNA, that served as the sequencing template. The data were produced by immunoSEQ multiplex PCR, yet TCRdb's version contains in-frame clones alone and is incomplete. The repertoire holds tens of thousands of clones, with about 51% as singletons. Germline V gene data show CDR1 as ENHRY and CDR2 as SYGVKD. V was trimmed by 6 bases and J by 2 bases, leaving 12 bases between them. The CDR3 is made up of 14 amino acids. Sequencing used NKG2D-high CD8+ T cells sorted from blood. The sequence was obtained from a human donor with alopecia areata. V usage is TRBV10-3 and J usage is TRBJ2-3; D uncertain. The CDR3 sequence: CAISHPDSTDTQYF. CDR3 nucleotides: TGTGCCATCAGCCACCCAGATTCCACAGATACGCAGTATTTT.